The entry below gives a single T cell receptor beta chain sequence along with its context. V was pared by 5 bases and J by 0 bases, with 26 bases between. There are 19 residues in the CDR3. Germline V gene data show CDR1 as GTSNPN and CDR2 as SVGIG (reference sequence). These data are taken from a study of regulatory T cells in long-lasting Graves disease. In building TCR beta libraries, iRepertoire HTBI primers were used together with Arm-PCR of CDR3 regions. MiXCR, applied by TCRdb to the multiplex PCR reads, yields one record per CDR3 protein. This repertoire shows 560,000 or so distinct CDR3 sequences, about 16% found once; its top ten account for around 12%. Time point here: newly diagnosed GD, antithyroid drugs for less than 3 months. Making the TCR library involved RNA that had been extracted from PBMCs. The data also belong to a second study, concerning T cells in Graves' hyperthyroidism and ophthalmopathy. That work adds: Graves' hyperthyroidism without ophthalmopathy progression within 18 months was termed stable. The diagnostic basis comprised clinical symptoms, serum thyroxine and TRAb, thyroid ultrasound and orbital computed tomography. The study used the HTBI primer set for a first-round RT-PCR of the TCR CDR3.

This chain connects TRBV30 to TRBJ2-1; D not certain. The sequence derives from a young man with Graves disease. The specimen comprised peripheral blood mononuclear cells (PBMCs), sampled at new diagnosis, from a patient treated with antithyroid drugs. CDR3: CAWAGGRSLHLSSYNEQFF. DNA for the CDR3: TGTGCCTGGGCCGGCGGCAGGAGCTTACACTTGAGCTCCTACAATGAGCAGTTCTTC.